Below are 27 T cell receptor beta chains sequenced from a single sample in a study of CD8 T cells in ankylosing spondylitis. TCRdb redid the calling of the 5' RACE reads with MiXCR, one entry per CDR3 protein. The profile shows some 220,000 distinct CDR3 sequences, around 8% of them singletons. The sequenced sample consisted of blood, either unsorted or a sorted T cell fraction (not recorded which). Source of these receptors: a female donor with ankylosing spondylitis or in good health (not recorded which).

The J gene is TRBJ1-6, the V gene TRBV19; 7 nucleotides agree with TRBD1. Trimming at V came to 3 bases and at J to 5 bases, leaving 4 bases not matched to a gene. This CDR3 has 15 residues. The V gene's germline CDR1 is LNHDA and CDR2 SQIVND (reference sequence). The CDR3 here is CASSIRDRDNSPLHF. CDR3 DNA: TGTGCCAGTAGTATCCGGGACAGAGATAATTCACCCCTCCACTTT. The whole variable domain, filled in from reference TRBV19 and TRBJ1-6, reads DGGITQSPKYLFRKEGQNVTLSCEQNLNHDAMYWYRQDPGQGLRLIYYSQIVNDFQKGDIAEGYSVSREKKESFPLTVTSAQKNPTAFYLCASSIRDRDNSPLHFGNGTRLTVT.

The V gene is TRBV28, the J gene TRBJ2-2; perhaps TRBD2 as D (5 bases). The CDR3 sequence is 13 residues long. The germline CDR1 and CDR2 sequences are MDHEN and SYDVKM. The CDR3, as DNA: TGTGCGAGTAGCGAGGGAGACACCGGGGAGCTGTTTTTT. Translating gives CASSEGDTGELFF.

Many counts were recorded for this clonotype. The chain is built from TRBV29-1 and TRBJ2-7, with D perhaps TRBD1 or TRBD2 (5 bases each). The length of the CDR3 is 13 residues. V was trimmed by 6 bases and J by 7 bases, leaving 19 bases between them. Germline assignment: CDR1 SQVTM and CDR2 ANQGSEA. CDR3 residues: CSVDTSGTGEQYF. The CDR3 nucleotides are TGCAGCGTGGATACATCAGGGACGGGGGAGCAGTACTTC.

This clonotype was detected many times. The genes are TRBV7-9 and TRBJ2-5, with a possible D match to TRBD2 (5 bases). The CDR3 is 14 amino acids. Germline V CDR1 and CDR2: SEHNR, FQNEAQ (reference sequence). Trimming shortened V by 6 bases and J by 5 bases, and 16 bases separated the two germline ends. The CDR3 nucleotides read TGTGCCAGCAGTTCCGGGGTCGCCCGCGAGACCCAGTACTTC. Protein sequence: CASSSGVARETQYF.

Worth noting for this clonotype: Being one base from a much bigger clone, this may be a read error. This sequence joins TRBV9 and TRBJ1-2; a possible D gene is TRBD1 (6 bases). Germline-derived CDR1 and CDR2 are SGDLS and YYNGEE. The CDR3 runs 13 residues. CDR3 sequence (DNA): TGTGCCGGCAGCGTAGGGGGAGGGAAGGACTACACCTTC. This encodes CAGSVGGGKDYTF.

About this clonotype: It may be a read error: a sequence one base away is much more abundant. The DNA for the CDR3 is TGTGCCACCAGCCCATTGGGGGGAGGGAAGTACAATGAGCAGTTCTTC. Translating it yields CATSPLGGGKYNEQFF. The chain has TRBV7-6 and TRBJ2-1; 7 bases match TRBD2. This CDR3 comprises 16 residues. The V gene's germline CDR1 is SGHVS and CDR2 FNYEAQ.

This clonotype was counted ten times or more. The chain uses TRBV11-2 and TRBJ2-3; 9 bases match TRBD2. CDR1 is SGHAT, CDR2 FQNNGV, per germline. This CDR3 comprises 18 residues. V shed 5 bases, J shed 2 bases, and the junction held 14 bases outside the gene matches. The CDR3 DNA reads TGTGCCAGCAGCCGTCGACTAGCTAGCGGGATTTCCACAGATACGCAGTATTTT. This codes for CASSRRLASGISTDTQYF.

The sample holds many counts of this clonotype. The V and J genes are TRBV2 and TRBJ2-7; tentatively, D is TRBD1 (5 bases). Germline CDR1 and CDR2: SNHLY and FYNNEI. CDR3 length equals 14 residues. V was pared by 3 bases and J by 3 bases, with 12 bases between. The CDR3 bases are TGTGCCAGCAGTGACGTCAGGGCGCGCTACGAGCAGTACTTC. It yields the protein CASSDVRARYEQYF.

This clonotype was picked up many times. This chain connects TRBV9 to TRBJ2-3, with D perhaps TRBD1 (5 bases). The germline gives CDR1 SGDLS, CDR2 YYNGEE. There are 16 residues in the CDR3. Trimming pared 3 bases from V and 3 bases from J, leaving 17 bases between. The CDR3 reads CASSAYPGLVTDTQYF. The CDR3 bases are TGTGCCAGCAGCGCATACCCAGGGTTAGTGACAGATACGCAGTATTTT.

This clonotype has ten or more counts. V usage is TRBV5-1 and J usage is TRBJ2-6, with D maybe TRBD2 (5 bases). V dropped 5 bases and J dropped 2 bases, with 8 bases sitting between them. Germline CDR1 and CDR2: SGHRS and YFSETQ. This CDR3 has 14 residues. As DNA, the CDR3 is TGCGCCAGCAGGAGGGCGGCTGGGGCCAACGTCCTGACTTTC. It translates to CASRRAAGANVLTF.

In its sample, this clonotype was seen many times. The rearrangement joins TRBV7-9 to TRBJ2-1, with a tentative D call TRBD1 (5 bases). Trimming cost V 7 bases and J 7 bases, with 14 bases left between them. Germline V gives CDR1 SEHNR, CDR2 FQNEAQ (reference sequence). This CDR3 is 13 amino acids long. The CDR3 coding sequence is TGTGCCAGCACCGTAGGGGCAGGGAATGAGCAGTTCTTC. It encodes CASTVGAGNEQFF. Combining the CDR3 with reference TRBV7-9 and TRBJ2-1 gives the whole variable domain DTGVSQNPRHKITKRGQNVTFRCDPISEHNRLYWYRQTLGQGPEFLTYFQNEAQLEKSRLLSDRFSAERPKGSFSTLEIQRTEQGDSAMYLCASTVGAGNEQFFGPGTRLTVL.

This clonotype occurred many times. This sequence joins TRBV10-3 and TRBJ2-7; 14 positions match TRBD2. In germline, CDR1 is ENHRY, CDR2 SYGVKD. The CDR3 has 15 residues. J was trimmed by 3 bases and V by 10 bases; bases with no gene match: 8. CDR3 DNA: TGTGCCACCGGGACTAGCGGGAGTTTAGGCTACGAGCAGTACTTC. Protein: CATGTSGSLGYEQYF.

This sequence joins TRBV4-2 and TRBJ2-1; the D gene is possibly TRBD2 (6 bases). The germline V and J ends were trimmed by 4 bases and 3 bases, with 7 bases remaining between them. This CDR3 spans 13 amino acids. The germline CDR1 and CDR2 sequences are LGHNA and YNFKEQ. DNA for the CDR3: TGTGCCAGCAGCCCGGGAGACTACAATGAGCAGTTCTTC. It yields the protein CASSPGDYNEQFF.

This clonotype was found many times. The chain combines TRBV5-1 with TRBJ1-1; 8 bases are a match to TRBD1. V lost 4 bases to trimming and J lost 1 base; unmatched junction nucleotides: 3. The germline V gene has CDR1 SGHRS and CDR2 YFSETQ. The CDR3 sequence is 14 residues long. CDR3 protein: CASSGGQENTEAFF. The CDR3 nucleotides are TGCGCCAGCAGCGGGGGACAGGAGAACACTGAAGCTTTCTTT.

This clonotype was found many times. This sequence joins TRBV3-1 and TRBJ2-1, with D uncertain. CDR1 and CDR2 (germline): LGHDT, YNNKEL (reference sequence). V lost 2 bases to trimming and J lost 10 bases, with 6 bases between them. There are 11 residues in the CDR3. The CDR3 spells CASSQLNEQFF. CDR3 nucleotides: TGTGCCAGCAGCCAACTGAACGAGCAGTTCTTC.

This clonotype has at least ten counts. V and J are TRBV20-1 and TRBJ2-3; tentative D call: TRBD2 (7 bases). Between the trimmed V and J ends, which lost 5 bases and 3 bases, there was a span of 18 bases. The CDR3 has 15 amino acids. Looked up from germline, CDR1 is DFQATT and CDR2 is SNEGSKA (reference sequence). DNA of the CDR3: TGCAGTGCTGGGACTAAGGGGGGGCTTACAGATACGCAGTATTTT. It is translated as CSAGTKGGLTDTQYF.

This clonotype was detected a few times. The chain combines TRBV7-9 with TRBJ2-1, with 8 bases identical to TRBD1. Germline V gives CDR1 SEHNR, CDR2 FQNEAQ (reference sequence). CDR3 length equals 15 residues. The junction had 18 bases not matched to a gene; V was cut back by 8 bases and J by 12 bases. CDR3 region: CASYLTGEMALGQFF. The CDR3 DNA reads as TGTGCCAGCTATCTGACAGGGGAGATGGCCTTGGGGCAGTTCTTC.

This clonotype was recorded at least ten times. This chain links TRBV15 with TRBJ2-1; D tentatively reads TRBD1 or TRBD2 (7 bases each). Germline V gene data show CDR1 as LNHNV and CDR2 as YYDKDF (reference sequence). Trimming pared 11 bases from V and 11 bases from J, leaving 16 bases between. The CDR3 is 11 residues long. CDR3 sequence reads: CAAQGGGKQFF. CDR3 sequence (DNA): TGTGCCGCTCAGGGGGGGGGGAAGCAGTTCTTC.

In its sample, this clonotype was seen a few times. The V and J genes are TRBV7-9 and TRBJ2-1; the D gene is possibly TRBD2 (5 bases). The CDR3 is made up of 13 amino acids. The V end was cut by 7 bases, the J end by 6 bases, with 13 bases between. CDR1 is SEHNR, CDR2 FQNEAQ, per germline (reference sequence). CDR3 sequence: CASTTEGGNEQFF. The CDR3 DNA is TGTGCCAGCACCACCGAGGGTGGCAATGAGCAGTTCTTC.

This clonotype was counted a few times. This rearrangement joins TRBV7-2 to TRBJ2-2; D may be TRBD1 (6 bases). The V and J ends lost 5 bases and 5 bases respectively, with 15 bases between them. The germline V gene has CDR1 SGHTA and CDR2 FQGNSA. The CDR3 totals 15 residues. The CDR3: CASSPRQAQTGELFF. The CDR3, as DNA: TGTGCCAGCAGCCCGCGACAGGCTCAAACCGGGGAGCTGTTTTTT. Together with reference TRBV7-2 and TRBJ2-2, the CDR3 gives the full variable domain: GAGVSQSPSNKVTEKGKDVELRCDPISGHTALYWYRQSLGQGLEFLIYFQGNSAPDKSGLPSDRFSAERTGGSVSTLTIQRTQQEDSAVYLCASSPRQAQTGELFFGEGSRLTVL.

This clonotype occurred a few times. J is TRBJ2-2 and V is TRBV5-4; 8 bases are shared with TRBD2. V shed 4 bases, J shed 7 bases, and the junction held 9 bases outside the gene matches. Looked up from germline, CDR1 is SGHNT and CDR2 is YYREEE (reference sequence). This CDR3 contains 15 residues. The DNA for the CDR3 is TGTGCCAGCAGCCCCCCGGGACTAGGGGGCGGGGAGCTGTTTTTT. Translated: CASSPPGLGGGELFF.

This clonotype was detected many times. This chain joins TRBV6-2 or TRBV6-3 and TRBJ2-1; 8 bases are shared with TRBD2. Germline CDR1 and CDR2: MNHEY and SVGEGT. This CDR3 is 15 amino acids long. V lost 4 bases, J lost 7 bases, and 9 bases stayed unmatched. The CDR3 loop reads CASSSSGLAPNEQFF. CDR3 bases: TGTGCCAGCAGTTCCTCCGGACTAGCCCCTAATGAGCAGTTCTTC.

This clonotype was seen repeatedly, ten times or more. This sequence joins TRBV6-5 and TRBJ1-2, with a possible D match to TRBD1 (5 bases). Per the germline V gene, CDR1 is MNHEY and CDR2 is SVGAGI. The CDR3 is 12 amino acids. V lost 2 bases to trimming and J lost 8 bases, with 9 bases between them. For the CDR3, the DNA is TGTGCCAGCAGTTACGCAGGGAGCGGCTACACCTTC. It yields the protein CASSYAGSGYTF.

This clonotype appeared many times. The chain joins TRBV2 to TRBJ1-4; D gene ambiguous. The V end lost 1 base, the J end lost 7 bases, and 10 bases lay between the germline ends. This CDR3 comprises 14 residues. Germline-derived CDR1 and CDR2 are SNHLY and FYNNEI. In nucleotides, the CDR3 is TGTGCCAGCAGTGAAGGGTTACGGGTTGAAAAACTGTTTTTT. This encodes CASSEGLRVEKLFF.

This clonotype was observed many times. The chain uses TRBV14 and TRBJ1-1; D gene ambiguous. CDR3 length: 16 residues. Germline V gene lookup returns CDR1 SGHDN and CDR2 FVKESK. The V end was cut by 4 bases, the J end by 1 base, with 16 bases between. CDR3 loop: CASSLGPRHGNTEAFF. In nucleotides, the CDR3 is TGTGCCAGCAGCCTAGGGCCCAGGCATGGGAACACTGAAGCTTTCTTT. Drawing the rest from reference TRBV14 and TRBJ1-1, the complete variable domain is EAGVTQFPSHSVIEKGQTVTLRCDPISGHDNLYWYRRVMGKEIKFLLHFVKESKQDESGMPNNRFLAERTGGTYSTLKVQPAELEDSGVYFCASSLGPRHGNTEAFFGQGTRLTVV.

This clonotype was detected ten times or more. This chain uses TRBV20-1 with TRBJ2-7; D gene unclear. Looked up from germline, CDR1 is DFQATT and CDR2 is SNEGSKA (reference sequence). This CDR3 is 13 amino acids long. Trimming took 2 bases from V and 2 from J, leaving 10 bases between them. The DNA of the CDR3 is TGCAGTGCTAGATTGCTCTACACCTACGAGCAGTACTTC. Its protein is CSARLLYTYEQYF.

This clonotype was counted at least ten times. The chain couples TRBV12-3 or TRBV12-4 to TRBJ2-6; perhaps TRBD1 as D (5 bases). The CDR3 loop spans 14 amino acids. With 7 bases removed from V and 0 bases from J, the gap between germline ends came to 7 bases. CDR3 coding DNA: TGTGCCAGCATCCAGGGCTCTGGGGCCAACGTCCTGACTTTC. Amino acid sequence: CASIQGSGANVLTF.